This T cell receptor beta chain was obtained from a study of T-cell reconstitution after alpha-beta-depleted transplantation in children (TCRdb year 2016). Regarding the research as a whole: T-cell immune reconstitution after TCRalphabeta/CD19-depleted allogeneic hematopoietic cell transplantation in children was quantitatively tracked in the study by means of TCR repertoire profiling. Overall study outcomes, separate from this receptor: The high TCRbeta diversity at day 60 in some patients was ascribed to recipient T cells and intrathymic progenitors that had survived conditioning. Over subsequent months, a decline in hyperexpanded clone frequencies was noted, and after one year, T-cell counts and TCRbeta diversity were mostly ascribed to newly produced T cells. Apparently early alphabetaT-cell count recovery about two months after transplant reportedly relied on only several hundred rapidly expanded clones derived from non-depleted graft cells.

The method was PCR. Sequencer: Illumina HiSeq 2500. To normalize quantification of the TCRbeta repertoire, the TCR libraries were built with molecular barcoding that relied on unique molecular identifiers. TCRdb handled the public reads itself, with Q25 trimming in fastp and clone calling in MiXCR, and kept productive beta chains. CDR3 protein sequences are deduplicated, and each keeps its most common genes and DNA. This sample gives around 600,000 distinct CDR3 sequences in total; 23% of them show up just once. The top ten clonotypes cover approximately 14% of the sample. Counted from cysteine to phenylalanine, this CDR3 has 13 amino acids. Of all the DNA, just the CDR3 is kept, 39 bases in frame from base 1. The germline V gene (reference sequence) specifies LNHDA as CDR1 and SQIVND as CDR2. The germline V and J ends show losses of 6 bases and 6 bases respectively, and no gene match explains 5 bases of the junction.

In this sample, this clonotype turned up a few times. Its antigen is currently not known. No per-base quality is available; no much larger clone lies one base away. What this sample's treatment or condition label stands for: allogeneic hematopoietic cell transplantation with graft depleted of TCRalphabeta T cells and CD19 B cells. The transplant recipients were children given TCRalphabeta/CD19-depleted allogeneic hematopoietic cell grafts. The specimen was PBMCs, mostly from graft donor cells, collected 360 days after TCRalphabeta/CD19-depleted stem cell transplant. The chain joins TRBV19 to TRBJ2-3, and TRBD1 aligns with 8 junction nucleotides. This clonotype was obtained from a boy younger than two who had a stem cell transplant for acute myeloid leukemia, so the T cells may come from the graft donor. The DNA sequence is TGTGCCAGTAGCCGGGACAGGATGGATACGCAGTATTTT. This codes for CASSRDRMDTQYF.